The next 19 T cell receptor beta chains were all read from a single sample in a study of post-analysis software for immune sequencing data. Findings and caveats of the study: Five TRBV segments, including TRBV5-6, TRBV5-1 and TRBV20-1, were more frequent in patients than controls.

Their recognized antigens are unknown. Sequencing libraries made from TCR beta cDNA carried unique molecular identifiers. TCRdb fed the PCR reads into MiXCR, producing one record per CDR3 protein. The repertoire includes around 400,000 distinct CDR3 sequences, 39% of them detected once, and about 8% sits in the top ten. The specimen sequenced was blood. The receptors here all came from a girl aged 2 to 10 with multiple sclerosis.

This clonotype showed up just a few times. The rearrangement links TRBV18 to TRBJ2-5, with 7 positions matching TRBD1. This CDR3 region has 14 residues. The V and J ends lost 4 bases and 4 bases, in that order; junction bases with no gene match: 6. CDR1 and CDR2 from the germline V gene are KGHSH and LQKENI. The CDR3 is CASSLRGGAETQYF. The CDR3 DNA reads as TGTGCCAGCTCACTCAGAGGGGGCGCAGAGACCCAGTACTTC. Variable domain in full (rest from reference TRBV18 and TRBJ2-5): NAGVMQNPRHLVRRRGQEARLRCSPMKGHSHVYWYRQLPEEGLKFMVYLQKENIIDESGMPKERFSAEFPKEGPSILRIQQVVRGDSAAYFCASSLRGGAETQYFGPGTRLLVL.

The chain combines TRBV29-1 with TRBJ2-5; 12 positions agree with TRBD1. Germline CDR1 reads SQVTM; CDR2 reads ANQGSEA. The J segment lost 4 bases and the V segment lost 7 bases, leaving 4 bases of the junction unmatched. The CDR3 is made up of 13 amino acids. CDR3 nucleotides: TGCAGCGCCGGGACAGGGGGCGCAGAGACCCAGTACTTC. Translation: CSAGTGGAETQYF.

The chain has TRBV10-3 and TRBJ1-5; D unresolved. The ends were cut back, 6 bases at V and 3 bases at J, with 9 bases in the middle. Germline V gives CDR1 ENHRY, CDR2 SYGVKD. The CDR3 spans 13 residues. CDR3 sequence reads: CAIRATVNQPQHF. In nucleotides, the CDR3 is TGTGCCATCAGGGCGACGGTCAATCAGCCCCAGCATTTT.

This sequence joins TRBV20-1 and TRBJ1-2; D unresolved. The V and J ends lost 5 bases and 2 bases respectively, with 12 bases between them. Looked up from germline, CDR1 is DFQATT and CDR2 is SNEGSKA (reference sequence). This CDR3 has 13 residues. CDR3 loop: CSAAWTVNYGYTF. The CDR3 DNA follows: TGCAGTGCTGCATGGACGGTAAACTATGGCTACACCTTC.

This clonotype was seen only once. The chain combines TRBV5-1 with TRBJ2-1; 9 bases are a match to TRBD1. In germline, CDR1 is SGHRS, CDR2 YFSETQ. This CDR3 is built from 15 residues. The V gene end was trimmed by 0 bases and the J gene end by 5 bases; junction bases not matched to a gene: 3. The CDR3 DNA reads as TGCGCCAGCAGCTTGGGGGACAGGGAAAACAATGAGCAGTTCTTC. As protein: CASSLGDRENNEQFF.

This clonotype appeared many times. V and J are TRBV29-1 and TRBJ1-2; 7 nucleotides line up with TRBD1. CDR3 length: 14 residues. The germline V gene has CDR1 SQVTM and CDR2 ANQGSEA. V shed 4 bases and J 7 bases; nucleotides not matched to a gene: 12. This CDR3 reads CSVGAAGGTSGYTF. The CDR3 DNA sequence: TGCAGCGTTGGGGCGGCAGGGGGAACTAGTGGCTACACCTTC.

The CDR3 sequence is CASSCGTEMYEQYF. CDR3 DNA: TGTGCCAGCAGTTGCGGGACCGAAATGTACGAGCAGTACTTC. The J gene is TRBJ2-7, the V gene TRBV12-3 or TRBV12-4; TRBD2 is a possible D gene (6 bases). Trimming took 4 bases from V and 4 from J, leaving 14 bases between them. The length of the CDR3 is 14 residues.

This chain connects TRBV2 to TRBJ2-7; TRBD1 matches 7 bases. Losses at the gene ends were 8 bases for V and 0 bases for J; bases not matched to a gene: 13. The germline gives CDR1 SNHLY, CDR2 FYNNEI. The CDR3 sequence is 16 residues long. The CDR3 here is CASVGTVVGGSYEQYF. The CDR3 DNA follows: TGTGCCAGCGTTGGGACAGTTGTTGGGGGCTCCTACGAGCAGTACTTC.

This chain uses TRBV7-2 with TRBJ2-5; D not certain. V shed 5 bases and J shed 11 bases, with 24 bases lying between them. Germline V gives CDR1 SGHTA, CDR2 FQGNSA. This CDR3 has 15 amino acids. The CDR3 spells CASSILRVFGGRQYF. Written as DNA, the CDR3 is TGTGCCAGCAGCATCCTCCGTGTGTTCGGCGGCAGGCAGTACTTC.

The rearrangement links TRBV5-4 to TRBJ1-4, with a weak D call TRBD1 (5 bases). CDR1 SGHNT and CDR2 YYREEE come from the germline V gene (reference sequence). This CDR3 region has 14 residues. Trimming left V 5 bases short and J 4 bases short, with 12 bases between. The CDR3 protein is CASRSDSYNEKLFF. The CDR3 DNA follows: TGTGCCAGCAGGTCCGACAGCTATAATGAAAAACTGTTTTTT.

The V gene is TRBV4-1, the J gene TRBJ1-1; 9 positions match TRBD1. V lost 0 bases, J lost 3 bases, and 11 bases stayed unmatched. Germline V gives CDR1 MGHRA, CDR2 YSYEKL. The CDR3 covers 18 residues. CDR3 protein: CASSQEGDRGSVHTEAFF. The DNA of the CDR3 is TGCGCCAGCAGCCAAGAAGGTGACAGGGGGTCAGTTCACACTGAAGCTTTCTTT.

The chain joins TRBV7-6 to TRBJ2-3; 14 nucleotides match TRBD2. CDR1 and CDR2 from the germline V gene are SGHVS and FNYEAQ. CDR3 length: 16 amino acids. V was clipped by 5 bases and J by 5 bases; unmatched bases: 6. The CDR3 DNA reads as TGTGCCAGCAGCGAGACTAGCGGGGGGGCTCGAGATACGCAGTATTTT. This gives the protein CASSETSGGARDTQYF.

V usage is TRBV5-1 and J usage is TRBJ1-6; no clear D. CDR1 is SGHRS, CDR2 YFSETQ, per germline. Trimming shortened V by 4 bases and J by 9 bases, and 17 bases separated the two germline ends. The CDR3 runs to 15 residues. CDR3 amino acids: CASSLPTDSASPLHF. Written as DNA, the CDR3 is TGCGCCAGCAGCCTACCGACCGATTCAGCTTCACCCCTCCACTTT. The variable domain in full, completed from reference TRBV5-1 and TRBJ1-6, reads KAGVTQTPRYLIKTRGQQVTLSCSPISGHRSVSWYQQTPGQGLQFLFEYFSETQRNKGNFPGRFSGRQFSNSRSEMNVSTLELGDSALYLCASSLPTDSASPLHFGNGTRLTVT.

This chain joins TRBV4-1 and TRBJ2-7; possibly TRBD1 for D (6 bases). Germline assignment: CDR1 MGHRA and CDR2 YSYEKL. The CDR3 has 15 residues. The V and J ends lost 2 bases and 1 base respectively, with 12 bases between them. DNA for the CDR3: TGCGCCAGCAGCCAATCAGCAACAGGGTCCTACGAGCAGTACTTC. It specifies CASSQSATGSYEQYF.

This CDR3 reads CASSAPPGLVLTDTQYF. The CDR3, as DNA: TGTGCCAGCAGCGCCCCACCGGGACTAGTCTTGACAGATACGCAGTATTTT. The V call is TRBV7-9, the J call TRBJ2-3; TRBD2 matches at 8 bases. The CDR3 is 17 residues long. J gave up 3 bases and V 5 bases, and 13 bases lay outside the gene matches. Germline-derived CDR1 and CDR2 are SEHNR and FQNEAQ (reference sequence).

The chain recombines TRBV30 with TRBJ2-1; a possible D gene is TRBD1 (6 bases). Germline values: CDR1 GTSNPN, CDR2 SVGIG (reference sequence). Trimming cost V 5 bases and J 7 bases, with 12 bases left between them. This CDR3 has 12 amino acids. The CDR3 protein is CAWQSTGNEQFF. CDR3 bases: TGTGCCTGGCAGTCTACAGGGAATGAGCAGTTCTTC.

This clonotype has a handful of counts. This chain connects TRBV12-3 or TRBV12-4 to TRBJ2-7; D ambiguous. CDR3 length: 11 residues. The V gene lost 3 bases and the J gene lost 5 bases, with 5 bases spanning the gap. CDR3 loop: CASSLTHEQYF. The CDR3 region has the DNA TGTGCCAGCAGTTTGACGCACGAGCAGTACTTC.

J is TRBJ2-3 and V is TRBV7-2, with 14 bases fitting TRBD2. The germline CDR1 and CDR2 sequences are SGHTA and FQGNSA. Losses at the gene ends were 1 base for V and 0 bases for J; bases not matched to a gene: 3. This CDR3 is 18 amino acids long. The CDR3 is CASSLDGTSGGSTDTQYF. The CDR3 nucleotides are TGTGCCAGCAGCTTAGACGGGACTAGCGGGGGTAGCACAGATACGCAGTATTTT.

This clonotype was counted between two and nine times. The chain links TRBV5-1 to TRBJ1-2; 9 bases are a match to TRBD1. Germline CDR1 is SGHRS and CDR2 is YFSETQ. CDR3 length: 14 amino acids. Unmatched junction bases numbered 9, after V lost 7 bases and J lost 5 bases. Here the CDR3 reads CASRPPDRGYGYTF. The DNA for the CDR3 is TGCGCCAGCCGCCCCCCGGACAGGGGATATGGCTACACCTTC.